This T cell receptor (beta chain) was identified in a study of T cell repertoires in cytomegalovirus infection. J lost 2 bases, V lost 4 bases, and 5 bases had no gene match. Germline CDR1 is SEHNR and CDR2 is FQNEAQ (reference sequence). The CDR3 loop spans 18 amino acids. One entry per CDR3 protein results from TCRdb running MiXCR on the reads. The profile covers hundreds of thousands of distinct CDR3 sequences, with 42% appearing a single time and 40% to 50% taken by the ten largest. As regards this clonotype: The antigen remains unidentified.

The receptor was derived from a human donor in good health (CMV status not recorded). Some clones in this sample may be carry-over from other donors' samples. Material: cultured PBMCs, obtained from culture after CMV antigen stimulation. This chain links TRBV7-9 with TRBJ2-2; 15 bases map to TRBD2. The CDR3 sequence: CASSYRGLAGGNTGELFF. The CDR3 DNA sequence: TGTGCCAGCAGCTACCGGGGACTAGCGGGAGGTAACACCGGGGAGCTGTTTTTT.